The rows below give T cell receptor beta chains drawn from one sample of a study of CD8 T cells in Susac syndrome. TCRdb independently ran MiXCR on the immunoSEQ multiplex PCR reads; one entry per CDR3 protein. The sample includes around 300,000 distinct CDR3 sequences, 70% to 90% seen only once; the top ten take approximately 0.2%. Sequences were obtained from CD8+ T cells from PBMCs. The receptors were sampled from a human donor with multiple sclerosis. CDR3s include the opening cysteine and the closing phenylalanine or tryptophan. A D gene is named only where the DNA matches it firmly. The size entry is marked missing in some rows and otherwise reads once, few, many or a size class.

V: TRBV27; J: TRBJ2-2; D: -; size: -; CDR3: CASSPPRGHHLPGELFF; DNA: TGTGCCAGCAGTCCCCCTCGGGGTCACCACCTCCCCGGGGAGCTGTTTTTT
V: TRBV4-3; J: TRBJ2-3; D: -; size: once; CDR3: CASSQEGWTSTDTQYF; DNA: TGCGCCAGCAGCCAAGAGGGGTGGACTAGCACAGATACGCAGTATTTT
V: TRBV3-1; J: TRBJ2-1; D: TRBD2; size: -; CDR3: CASSQSGTSGSDNEQFF; DNA: TGTGCCAGCAGCCAGTCCGGGACTAGCGGGAGTGACAATGAGCAGTTCTTC
V: TRBV24-1; J: TRBJ2-3; D: -; size: once; CDR3: CATEKGDTQYF; DNA: TGTGCCACCGAAAAGGGAGATACGCAGTATTTT
V: TRBV24-1; J: TRBJ2-5; D: -; size: once; CDR3: CATSGSGETQYF; DNA: TGTGCCACCAGTGGTTCGGGGGAGACCCAGTACTTC
V: TRBV15; J: TRBJ2-1; D: TRBD2; size: -; CDR3: CATSRVASGNDEQFF; DNA: TGTGCCACCAGCAGAGTAGCTAGCGGGAACGATGAGCAGTTCTTC
V: TRBV5-5; J: TRBJ1-2; D: -; size: -; CDR3: CASSLVDRNYGYTF; DNA: TGTGCCAGCAGCTTGGTAGACAGGAACTATGGCTACACCTTC
V: TRBV4-1; J: TRBJ1-2; D: TRBD1; size: -; CDR3: CASSQVVRDREGYGYTF; DNA: TGCGCCAGCAGCCAAGTGGTTCGGGACAGGGAAGGCTATGGCTACACCTTC
V: TRBV7-9; J: TRBJ1-1; D: -; size: once; CDR3: CASSRDNEAFF; DNA: TGTGCCAGCAGCCGCGATAATGAAGCTTTCTTT
V: TRBV30; J: TRBJ2-7; D: -; size: -; CDR3: CAWSSTGGAAYEQYF; DNA: TGTGCCTGGAGTTCGACCGGCGGCGCGGCCTACGAGCAGTACTTC
V: TRBV15; J: TRBJ1-1; D: TRBD1; size: -; CDR3: CATSRTQGTNTEAFF; DNA: TGTGCCACCAGCCGTACACAGGGGACGAACACTGAAGCTTTCTTT
V: TRBV30; J: TRBJ2-7; D: -; size: -; CDR3: CAWSNGVSYEQYF; DNA: TGTGCCTGGAGTAACGGGGTGTCCTACGAGCAGTACTTC
V: TRBV28; J: TRBJ2-1; D: TRBD2; size: once; CDR3: CASELLRGNEQFF; DNA: TGTGCCAGCGAGTTGTTGCGGGGGAATGAGCAGTTCTTC
V: TRBV18; J: TRBJ2-3; D: -; size: -; CDR3: CASSSVLSTDTQYF; DNA: TGTGCCAGCTCATCCGTGCTAAGCACAGATACGCAGTATTTT
V: TRBV4-2; J: TRBJ2-1; D: -; size: -; CDR3: CASSQDLTTGYPYNEQFF; DNA: TGTGCCAGCAGCCAAGACCTCACGACCGGTTACCCCTACAATGAGCAGTTCTTC
V: TRBV19; J: TRBJ2-7; D: -; size: -; CDR3: CASPAGYSEQYF; DNA: TGTGCCAGCCCGGCGGGGTATTCCGAGCAGTACTTC
V: TRBV9; J: TRBJ2-2; D: -; size: -; CDR3: CASSVGPGSGELFF; DNA: TGTGCCAGCAGCGTAGGTCCAGGGTCCGGGGAGCTGTTTTTT
V: TRBV30; J: TRBJ2-7; D: TRBD1; size: -; CDR3: CAWSTGTGEGYEQYF; DNA: TGTGCCTGGAGTACCGGGACAGGGGAGGGGTACGAGCAGTACTTC
V: TRBV29-1; J: TRBJ2-1; D: -; size: -; CDR3: CSVPDGLAEQFF; DNA: TGCAGCGTTCCAGACGGACTCGCTGAGCAGTTCTTC
V: TRBV20-1; J: TRBJ2-3; D: -; size: once; CDR3: CSARDPGSDTQYF; DNA: TGCAGTGCTAGAGATCCGGGCTCAGATACGCAGTATTTT
V: TRBV3-1; J: TRBJ2-5; D: TRBD2; size: -; CDR3: CASSPGLADQETQYF; DNA: TGTGCCAGCAGCCCGGGACTAGCGGACCAAGAGACCCAGTACTTC
V: TRBV7-9; J: TRBJ2-5; D: -; size: -; CDR3: CASSSPTREWSETQYF; DNA: TGTGCCAGCTCCTCCCCCACCCGGGAGTGGTCCGAGACCCAGTACTTC
V: TRBV27; J: TRBJ2-7; D: TRBD2; size: -; CDR3: CASSHGTSGSQQYF; DNA: TGTGCCAGCAGTCACGGGACTAGCGGGAGTCAGCAGTACTTC
V: TRBV19; J: TRBJ1-5; D: -; size: -; CDR3: CASSILEFSNQPQHF; DNA: TGTGCCAGTAGTATCCTCGAATTTAGCAATCAGCCCCAGCATTTT
V: TRBV6-2/TRBV6-3; J: TRBJ1-2; D: -; size: -; CDR3: CASSPHYGYTF; DNA: TGTGCCAGCAGCCCCCACTATGGCTACACCTTC
V: TRBV7-9; J: TRBJ2-3; D: -; size: -; CDR3: CASSLWRDPDTQYF; DNA: TGTGCCAGCAGCTTATGGCGGGACCCAGATACGCAGTATTTT
V: TRBV7-9; J: TRBJ2-7; D: -; size: -; CDR3: CASSLEPGASYEQYF; DNA: TGTGCCAGCAGCTTAGAACCCGGGGCCTCCTACGAGCAGTACTTC
V: TRBV4-3; J: TRBJ2-7; D: TRBD2; size: few; CDR3: CASSPTTSGSGEQYF; DNA: TGCGCCAGCAGCCCGACGACTAGCGGGAGTGGCGAGCAGTACTTC
V: TRBV18; J: TRBJ2-6; D: -; size: once; CDR3: CASSPPRAFQSSGANVLTF; DNA: TGTGCCAGCTCACCACCCCGGGCCTTCCAGAGCTCTGGGGCCAACGTCCTGACTTTC
V: TRBV6-2/TRBV6-3; J: TRBJ1-4; D: TRBD1; size: once; CDR3: CASSRTGKTAVDEKLFF; DNA: TGTGCCAGCAGTCGGACAGGGAAAACCGCCGTGGATGAAAAACTGTTTTTT
V: TRBV4-2; J: TRBJ1-5; D: -; size: -; CDR3: CSNRGLHQPQHF; DNA: TGTTCAAACCGGGGGTTGCATCAGCCCCAGCATTTT
V: TRBV29-1; J: TRBJ2-1; D: -; size: -; CDR3: CSVGLPSSYNEQFF; DNA: TGCAGCGTTGGCCTCCCATCCTCCTACAATGAGCAGTTCTTC
V: TRBV10-2; J: TRBJ2-7; D: -; size: -; CDR3: CASREFTYEQYF; DNA: TGCGCCAGCAGAGAGTTCACCTACGAGCAGTACTTC
V: TRBV29-1; J: TRBJ2-3; D: -; size: -; CDR3: CSVVFGTLVQYF; DNA: TGCAGCGTGGTTTTCGGGACCCTAGTGCAGTATTTT
V: TRBV30; J: TRBJ2-3; D: -; size: once; CDR3: CAWSEVGYTQYF; DNA: TGTGCCTGGAGTGAGGTCGGGTACACGCAGTATTTT
V: TRBV25-1; J: TRBJ1-1; D: -; size: -; CDR3: CASSESRLGATEAFF; DNA: TGTGCCAGCAGTGAATCGAGGTTGGGTGCGACTGAAGCTTTCTTT
V: TRBV27; J: TRBJ1-1; D: TRBD1; size: -; CDR3: CASSLSTGGRTEAFF; DNA: TGTGCCAGCAGTTTATCAACAGGGGGAAGGACTGAAGCTTTCTTT
V: TRBV28; J: TRBJ2-1; D: TRBD1; size: -; CDR3: CASSYPGGNEQFF; DNA: TGTGCCAGCAGTTACCCAGGGGGCAATGAGCAGTTCTTC
V: TRBV7-6; J: TRBJ2-1; D: -; size: -; CDR3: CASSPGSLMEQFF; DNA: TGTGCCAGCAGCCCGGGGAGCCTGATGGAGCAGTTCTTC
V: TRBV3-1; J: TRBJ2-5; D: -; size: once; CDR3: CASSQEAEETQYF; DNA: TGTGCCAGCAGCCAAGAGGCAGAAGAGACCCAGTACTTC
V: TRBV7-9; J: TRBJ1-4; D: -; size: -; CDR3: CASSLGDTYNEKLFF; DNA: TGTGCCAGCAGCTTAGGGGACACCTATAATGAAAAACTGTTTTTT